This T cell receptor beta chain was found in a study of blood T cell repertoires in COVID-19. Overall study: PBMCs, B-cell-depleted T cells, or T cells provided the cDNA or gDNA that made up the material.

Germline values: CDR1 KGHSH, CDR2 LQKENI. With 2 bases removed from V and 3 bases from J, the gap between germline ends came to 13 bases. This CDR3 has 16 amino acids. Some clones are missing from TCRdb's copy, which holds only in-frame ones; the method was immunoSEQ multiplex PCR. The sample carries fewer than 250,000 clones, 86% recorded once. The J gene is TRBJ1-4, the V gene TRBV18, with D possibly matching TRBD1 (5 bases). The sequenced sample consisted of peripheral blood. This clonotype was sampled from a man aged 45-65 years with acute or convalescent COVID-19. CDR3: CASSPSGGGANEKLFF. CDR3 nucleotides: TGTGCCAGCTCACCATCGGGGGGTGGAGCTAATGAAAAACTGTTTTTT.